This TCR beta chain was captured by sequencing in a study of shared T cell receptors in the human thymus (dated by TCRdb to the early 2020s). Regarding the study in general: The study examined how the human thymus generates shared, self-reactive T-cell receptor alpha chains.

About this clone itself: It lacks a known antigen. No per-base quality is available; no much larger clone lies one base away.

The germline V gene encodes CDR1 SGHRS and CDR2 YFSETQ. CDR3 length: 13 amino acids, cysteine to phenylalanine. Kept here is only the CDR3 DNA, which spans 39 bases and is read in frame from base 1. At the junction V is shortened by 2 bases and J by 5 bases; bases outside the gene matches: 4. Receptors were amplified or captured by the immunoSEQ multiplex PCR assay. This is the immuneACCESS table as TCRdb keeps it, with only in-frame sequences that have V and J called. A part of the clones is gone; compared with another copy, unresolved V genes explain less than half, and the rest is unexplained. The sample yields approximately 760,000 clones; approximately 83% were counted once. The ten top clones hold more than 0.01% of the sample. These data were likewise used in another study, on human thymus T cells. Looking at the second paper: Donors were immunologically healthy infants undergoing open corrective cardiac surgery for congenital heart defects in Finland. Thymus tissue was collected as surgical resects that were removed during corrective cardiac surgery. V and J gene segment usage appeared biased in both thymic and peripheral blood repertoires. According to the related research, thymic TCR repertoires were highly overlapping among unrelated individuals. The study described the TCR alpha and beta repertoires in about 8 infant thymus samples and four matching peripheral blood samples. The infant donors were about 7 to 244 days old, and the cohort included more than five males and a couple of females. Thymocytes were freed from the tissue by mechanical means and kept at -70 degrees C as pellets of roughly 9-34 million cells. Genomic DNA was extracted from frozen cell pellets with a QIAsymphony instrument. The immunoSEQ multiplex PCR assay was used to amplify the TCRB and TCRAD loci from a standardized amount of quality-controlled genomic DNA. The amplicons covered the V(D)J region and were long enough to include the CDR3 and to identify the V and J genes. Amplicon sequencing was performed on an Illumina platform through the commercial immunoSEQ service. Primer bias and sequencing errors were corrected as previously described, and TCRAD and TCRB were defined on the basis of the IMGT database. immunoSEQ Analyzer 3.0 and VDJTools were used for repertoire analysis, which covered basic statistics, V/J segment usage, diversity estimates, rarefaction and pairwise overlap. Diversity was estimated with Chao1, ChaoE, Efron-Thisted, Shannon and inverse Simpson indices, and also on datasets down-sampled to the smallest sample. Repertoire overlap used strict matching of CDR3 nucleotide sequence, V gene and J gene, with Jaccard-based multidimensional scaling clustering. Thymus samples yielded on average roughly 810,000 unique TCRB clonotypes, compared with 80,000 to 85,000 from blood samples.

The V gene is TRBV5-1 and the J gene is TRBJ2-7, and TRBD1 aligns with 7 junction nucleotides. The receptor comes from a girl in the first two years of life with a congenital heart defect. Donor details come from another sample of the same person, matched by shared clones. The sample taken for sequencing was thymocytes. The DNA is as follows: TGCGCCAGCAGCTTTGGAACAGGGGACGAGCAGTACTTC. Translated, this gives CASSFGTGDEQYF.